The sequence of this T cell receptor (beta chain) was determined in a study of CD8 T cells in ankylosing spondylitis. Study-wide results and limits: It was reported that disease-linked clones were significantly enriched in matched ankylosing spondylitis synovial fluid. CD8+ by phenotype, disease-linked clones were relatively rare in peripheral blood. Prior work had noted some motif variants in reactive arthritis blood and synovial fluid.

The CDR3 consists of 13 residues. Trimming removed 5 bases from V and 5 bases from J, with 10 bases in between. CDR1 is ENHRY, CDR2 SYGVKD, per germline. In this sample, this clonotype turned up many times. Antigen: not known. Quantitative 5'-RACE with molecular barcodes was used to make the TCR beta libraries. A single record per CDR3 protein comes from TCRdb applying MiXCR to the 5' RACE reads. The sample contains roughly 130,000 distinct CDR3 sequences, 9.3% of which appear only once. The chain couples TRBV10-3 to TRBJ2-1, with a tentative D call TRBD1 (6 bases). The receptor was derived from a male donor with ankylosing spondylitis or in good health (not recorded which). The sample consisted of blood, either unsorted or a sorted T cell fraction (not recorded which). CDR3 in DNA: TGTGCCATCAGTATCAGGGGAGACAATGAGCAGTTCTTC. Protein: CAISIRGDNEQFF.